This T cell receptor (beta chain) was sequenced for a study of CD8+CD57+ T cells in acquired aplastic anemia. Looking at the study overall: The study obtained an average of about 3.2 ug of DNA from sorted CD4+ and CD8+ cells.

Germline lookup yields CDR1 LNHDA and CDR2 SQIVND (reference sequence). The CDR3 has 16 amino acids. Trimming shortened V by 2 bases and J by 8 bases, and 20 bases separated the two germline ends. This clonotype has a count of ten or more. Its antigen is undetermined. Genomic DNA acted as the template from which TCR beta VDJ combination and CDR3 sequence profiling were carried out. TCRdb itself ran the reads through MiXCR, one entry per CDR3 protein. In the table there are roughly 290,000 distinct CDR3 sequences, under 60% of which are singletons. In patients chosen for sequencing, flow cytometry had shown CD8+CD57+ cell expansion. None of the patients had been given any therapy when their blood was sampled. Overall study findings and caveats: Patients versus controls showed no significant CD8+ Simpson's diversity difference. Overlapping CD8+ CDR3 repertoires of patients and controls contained some 27 shared sequences.

The sample was sorted CD4+, CD8+, or CD8+CD57+ T cells (not recorded which) from PBMCs. This sequence joins TRBV19 and TRBJ2-3; the D gene is possibly TRBD2 (6 bases). This sequence originates from a human donor with aplastic anemia. The CDR3: CASSITGGLRLGTQYF. In DNA form, the CDR3 reads TGTGCCAGTAGTATAACCGGGGGACTGAGATTGGGTACGCAGTATTTT.